A single T cell receptor (beta chain) is shown here with its context. Its cognate antigen is unknown. This entry is derived from a study of T cell clonotyping in hematopoietic cell transplantation. Blood collection times were about day -28 and days 30, 100, 180 posttransplant. The CDR3 length is 14 residues. Germline loops: CDR1 SGDLS, CDR2 YYNGEE. The V and J ends lost 0 bases and 1 base respectively, with 5 bases between them. Produced via immunoSEQ multiplex PCR; TCRdb's table is partial and in-frame only. The top ten hold approximately 20% of the sample, which has about 6,700 clones, 37% seen once. The study's findings and limits: After transplant, recipient diversity fell while pathologically expanded clonotypes grew through day 180. Graft donor and pretransplant recipient Inverse Simpson Index values predicted broader posttransplant TCR diversity. Without cell sorting, CD4 versus CD8 contributions remain unresolved.

The clonotype comes from a female patient aged 60 or older who had an allogeneic stem cell transplant, so the T cells may come from the graft donor. Some clones in this sample may be carry-over from other donors' samples. Sequences were derived from peripheral blood mononuclear cells, sampled 30 days after allogeneic stem cell transplant. The rearrangement joins TRBV9 to TRBJ1-5, with D perhaps TRBD1 (5 bases). CDR3 nucleotide sequence: TGTGCCAGCAGCGTAGGGGACAGCAATCAGCCCCAGCATTTT. Translated: CASSVGDSNQPQHF.